This TCR beta chain appears in the sequencing data of a study of spatial heterogeneity in lung cancer. Study-level background: Beta-chain sequences consistently outnumbered alpha-chain sequences in detection.

Specified time point: sample taken at primary tumor resection. Whole RNA obtained from tumor, nontumor lung or frozen PBMC underwent sequencing without sorting. TCRdb independently ran MiXCR on the 5' RACE reads; one entry per CDR3 protein. The sample has over 75,000 distinct CDR3 sequences, approximately 20% seen once. This TCR was recovered from a male donor with early-stage non-small cell lung cancer. Sequenced here: PBMCs, sampled at surgery.

CDR3 in amino acids: CSVAAGGGQETQYF. The CDR3 nucleotides read TGCAGCGTCGCAGCCGGGGGCGGTCAAGAGACCCAGTACTTC. V is TRBV29-1 and J is TRBJ2-5; D is perhaps TRBD1 or TRBD2 (6 bases each). Per germline, CDR1 SQVTM and CDR2 ANQGSEA. CDR3 length equals 14 residues. Trimming removed 6 bases from V and 2 bases from J, with 16 bases in between. Using reference TRBV29-1 and TRBJ2-5 for the parts outside the CDR3, the full variable domain is SAVISQKPSRDICQRGTSLTIQCQVDSQVTMMFWYRQQPGQSLTLIATANQGSEATYESGFVIDKFPISRPNLTFSTLTVSNMSPEDSSIYLCSVAAGGGQETQYFGPGTRLLVL.